The rows below give T cell receptor beta chains drawn from one sample of a study of blood T cell repertoires in COVID-19. Generated by immunoSEQ multiplex PCR, the TCRdb table keeps only in-frame clones and is missing some. The sample includes roughly 250,000 clones, approximately 85% of them seen just once. Source material: peripheral blood. These receptors were collected from a woman younger than 45 with acute or convalescent COVID-19. Both conserved end residues are trimmed from each CDR3.

V	CDR3
TRBV9	ASSVEDSGYEQY
TRBV7-8	ASSSGTGSTDTQY
TRBV6-5	ASCQGGWGDTQY
TRBV3-1/TRBV3-2	ASSQSVLNRGNTGELF
TRBV7-7	ASSLGAGEQF
TRBV5-1	ASSPGQVSLTYGYT
TRBV5-1	ASSLVGQNTGELF
TRBV10-2	ASSESGGSYNSPLH
TRBV30	AWSGGTSGEPQETQY
TRBV30	AWSVALMNTEAF
TRBV7-2	ASSLEFGGSWTGELF
TRBV29-1	SGTTGPNYGYT
TRBV5-8	ASSSLRGGHKNTIY
TRBV11-2	ASSSHPVTGGFGEQY
TRBV4-3	ASSQYAGTGYYEQY
TRBV14	ASSQVGGVYNIQY
TRBV6-5	ASSYSAGGLYEQF
TRBV18	ASSPRPGDDNEQF
TRBV15	ATSRDLLATNTGELF
TRBV18	ASSPDLTGANAFYGYT
TRBV27	ASRMTGSSSYEQY
TRBV7-6	ASSRLAGGFNEQF
TRBV11-2	ASSSSLAGSTYNEQF
TRBV12-5	ASGSYQGALSYEQY
TRBV2	ASSEQVSNQPQH
TRBV18	ASSQQDRRNQPQH
TRBV7-9	ASSREDRPNYEQY
TRBV10-3	AISEPGTGGEKLF
TRBV15	ATSRDPLTGRGNTIY
TRBV29-1	SVETGGYEQY
TRBV12-1	ASSFDVGRVCEQY
TRBV23-1	ASSPGRGSNPYEQY
TRBV10-3	AISLLAGDSNEQF
TRBV19	ASSPPRINYGYT
TRBV7-2	ASSLRGDRGNSPLH
TRBV9	ASSVGRLVQETQY
TRBV20-1	SATTTDTQY
TRBV19	ASSTTGSTEAF
TRBV19	ASSILSGSRYNEQF
TRBV5-1	ASSWRQGARETQY
TRBV11-2	ASSLVGTGNTDTQY
TRBV29-1	SVERNNYGYT
TRBV7-3	ASSLGDNTEAF
TRBV3-1/TRBV3-2	ASSQGAGGRDTQY
TRBV19	ASRVRASGTDTQY
TRBV7-2	ASRKDFYEQY
TRBV6-4	ASSEGDQY
TRBV5-8	ASETDDQPQH
TRBV27	ASSLSGQGGWSNGYT
TRBV9	ASNPGGRSEQF
TRBV2	ASRTEGGTSGRKEQF
TRBV21-1	ARNQTGVRETQY